The clone carrying this TCR beta chain was recorded at least ten times. Its cognate antigen is unknown. Since a far larger clone is one base different, this is likely a read error. Sequencing libraries for TCR beta were prepared with iRepertoire HTBI primers and Arm-PCR of CDR3 regions. TCRdb called the multiplex PCR reads again in MiXCR, with one record for every CDR3 protein. The sample gives some 250,000 distinct CDR3 sequences, 15% to 20% of which show up once; about 15% is in the top ten. This specimen comes from a study of regulatory T cells in long-lasting Graves disease. Whole-study results and caveats: Repertoires from persistent disease leaned toward TRBV28, TRBJ1-2 and TRBJ2-5. For persistent Graves' patients, TCR diversity was lower than for newly diagnosed ones.

The CDR3 has 15 amino acids. Germline assignment: CDR1 PRHDT and CDR2 FYEKMQ (reference sequence). Between the trimmed V and J ends, which lost 4 bases and 8 bases, there was a span of 17 bases. The time point denotes: newly diagnosed GD, antithyroid drugs for less than 3 months. Isolated PBMC RNA provided the starting material for the TCR library. Doctors identified Graves' disease using the American Thyroid Association guidelines. These data were also filed under a second study, of T cells in Graves' hyperthyroidism and ophthalmopathy. As that report states: The diagnostic basis comprised clinical symptoms, serum thyroxine and TRAb, thyroid ultrasound and orbital computed tomography.

This TCR was recovered from a woman younger than 45 with Graves disease. The source material was peripheral blood mononuclear cells (PBMCs), sampled at new diagnosis, from a patient treated with antithyroid drugs. This chain uses TRBV13 with TRBJ1-4; D might be TRBD1 (5 bases). CDR3 bases: TGTGCCAGCAGCTCCCCGGACACCCTAGGAGAAAAACTGTTTTTT. Translated, it gives CASSSPDTLGEKLFF.